This T cell receptor (beta chain) was found in a study of molecular identifiers for immune sequencing clone quantification. In its sample, this clonotype was seen many times. Its specificity is not known. Study-wide results and limits: Shared barcodes on identical TCR molecules could underestimate the sizes of highly expanded clones. In naive cells, under 1% of molecules belonged to clones above 20 RNA copies, against over 97% in effector cells.

This CDR3 has 16 amino acids. Germline V lookup: CDR1 SNHLY, CDR2 FYNNEI. Trimming shortened V by 3 bases and J by 6 bases, and 18 bases separated the two germline ends. Sorting captured naive CD8 T cells as CD8+CD4-CCR7+CD45RA+. TCRdb reprocessed the PCR reads via MiXCR and lists one record per CDR3 protein. The table shows about 320,000 distinct CDR3 sequences, with about a fifth occurring only once. The TCR was taken from a human donor in good health. Some libraries in this study had Jurkat cell RNA spiked in. V usage is TRBV2 and J usage is TRBJ2-1; D is ambiguous. The specimen was naive CD8+ T cells from blood, with Jurkat cell RNA spiked in. The subset: FACS-sorted CD8+CD4-CCR7+CD45RA+ naive T cells. The CDR3 DNA reads TGTGCCAGCAGTGAGAACAGCCCAGAGGCTACCAATGAGCAGTTCTTC. It translates to CASSENSPEATNEQFF. The full variable domain, its missing parts supplied by reference TRBV2 and TRBJ2-1, is EPEVTQTPSHQVTQMGQEVILRCVPISNHLYFYWYRQILGQKVEFLVSFYNNEISEKSEIFDDQFSVERPDGSNFTLKIRSTKLEDSAMYFCASSENSPEATNEQFFGPGTRLTVL.